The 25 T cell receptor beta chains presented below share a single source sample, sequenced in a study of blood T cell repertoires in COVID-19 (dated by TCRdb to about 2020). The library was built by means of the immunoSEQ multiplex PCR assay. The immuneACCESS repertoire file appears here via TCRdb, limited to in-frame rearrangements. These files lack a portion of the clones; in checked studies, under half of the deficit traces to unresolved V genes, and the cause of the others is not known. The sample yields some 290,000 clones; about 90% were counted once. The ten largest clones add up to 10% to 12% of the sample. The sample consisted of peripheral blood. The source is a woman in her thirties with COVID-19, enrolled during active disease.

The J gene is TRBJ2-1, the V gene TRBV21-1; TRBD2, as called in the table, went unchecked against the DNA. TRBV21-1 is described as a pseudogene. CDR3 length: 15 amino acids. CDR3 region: CASTPGGAIDNEQFF. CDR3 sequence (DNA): TGTGCCAGCACCCCCGGAGGGGCAATCGACAATGAGCAGTTCTTC.

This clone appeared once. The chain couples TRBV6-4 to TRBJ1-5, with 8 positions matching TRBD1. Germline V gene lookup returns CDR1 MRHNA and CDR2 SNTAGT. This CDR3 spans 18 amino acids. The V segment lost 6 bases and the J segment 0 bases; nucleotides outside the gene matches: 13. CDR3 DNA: TGTGCCAGCAGGTTCATTCGGACAGGGCGATATAGCAATCAGCCCCAGCATTTT. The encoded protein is CASRFIRTGRYSNQPQHF.

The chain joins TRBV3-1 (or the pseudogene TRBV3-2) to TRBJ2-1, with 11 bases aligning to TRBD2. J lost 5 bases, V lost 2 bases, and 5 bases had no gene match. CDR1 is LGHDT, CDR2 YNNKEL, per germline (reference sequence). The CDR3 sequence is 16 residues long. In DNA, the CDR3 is TGTGCCAGCAGCCAACTTTCGGGACTAGCGGACAATGAGCAGTTCTTC. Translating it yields CASSQLSGLADNEQFF.

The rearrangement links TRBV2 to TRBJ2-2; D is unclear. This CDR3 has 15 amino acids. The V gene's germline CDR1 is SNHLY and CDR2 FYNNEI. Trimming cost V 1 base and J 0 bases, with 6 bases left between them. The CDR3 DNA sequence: TGTGCCAGCAGTGAAGGTTCCGCGAACACCGGGGAGCTGTTTTTT. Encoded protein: CASSEGSANTGELFF.

CDR3: CASSLRGTSGRSTQYF. The DNA of the CDR3 is TGTGCCAGCTCACTCAGAGGGACTAGCGGCCGTTCTACCCAGTACTTC. This chain joins TRBV18 and TRBJ2-5; 11 positions agree with TRBD2. Per germline, CDR1 KGHSH and CDR2 LQKENI. The CDR3 is 16 amino acids. V gave up 4 bases and J gave up 8 bases; unmatched junction bases: 12.

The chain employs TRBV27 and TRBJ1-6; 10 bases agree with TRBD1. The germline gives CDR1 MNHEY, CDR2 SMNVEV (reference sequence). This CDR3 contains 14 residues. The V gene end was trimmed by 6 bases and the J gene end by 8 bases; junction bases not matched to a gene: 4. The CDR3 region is CASSATGGDSPLHF. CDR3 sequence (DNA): TGTGCCAGCAGCGCGACAGGGGGCGATTCACCCCTCCACTTT.

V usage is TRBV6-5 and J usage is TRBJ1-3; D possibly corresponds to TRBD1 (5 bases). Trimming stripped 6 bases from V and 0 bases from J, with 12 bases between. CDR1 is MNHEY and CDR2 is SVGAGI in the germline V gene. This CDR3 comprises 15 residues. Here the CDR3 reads CASRPGLSSGNTIYF. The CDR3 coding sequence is TGTGCCAGCAGGCCGGGACTGAGCTCTGGAAACACCATATATTTT.

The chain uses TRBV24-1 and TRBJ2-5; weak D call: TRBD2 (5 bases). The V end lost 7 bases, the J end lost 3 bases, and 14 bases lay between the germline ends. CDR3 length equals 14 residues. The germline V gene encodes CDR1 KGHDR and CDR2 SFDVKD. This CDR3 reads CATSSPGLEETQYF. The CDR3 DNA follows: TGTGCCACCAGCTCCCCCGGACTGGAAGAGACCCAGTACTTC.

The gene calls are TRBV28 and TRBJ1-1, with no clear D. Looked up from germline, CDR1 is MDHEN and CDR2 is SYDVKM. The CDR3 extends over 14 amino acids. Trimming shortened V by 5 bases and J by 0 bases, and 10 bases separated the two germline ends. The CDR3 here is CASSKDQMNTEAFF. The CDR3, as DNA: TGTGCCAGCAGTAAAGATCAGATGAACACTGAAGCTTTCTTT.

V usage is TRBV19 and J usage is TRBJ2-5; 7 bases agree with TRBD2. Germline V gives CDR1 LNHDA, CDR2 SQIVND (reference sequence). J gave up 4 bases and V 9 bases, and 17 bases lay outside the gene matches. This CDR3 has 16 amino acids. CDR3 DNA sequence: TGTGCCAGCACCCCGAAGGGGAGGGTATTAGTAGAGACCCAGTACTTC. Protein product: CASTPKGRVLVETQYF.

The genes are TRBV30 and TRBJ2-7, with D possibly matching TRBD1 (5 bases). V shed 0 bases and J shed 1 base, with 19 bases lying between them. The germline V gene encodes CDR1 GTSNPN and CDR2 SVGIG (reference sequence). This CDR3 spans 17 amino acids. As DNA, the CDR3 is TGTGCCTGGAGTGTACTGGGGCCAAGTTCTAGGTCCTACGAGCAGTACTTC. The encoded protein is CAWSVLGPSSRSYEQYF.

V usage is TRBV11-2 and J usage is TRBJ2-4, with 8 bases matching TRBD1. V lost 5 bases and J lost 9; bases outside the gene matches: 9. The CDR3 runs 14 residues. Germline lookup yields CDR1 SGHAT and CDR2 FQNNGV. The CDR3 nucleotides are TGTGCCAGCAGCCAGACAGGGGCGATTGGCATTCAGTACTTC. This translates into CASSQTGAIGIQYF.

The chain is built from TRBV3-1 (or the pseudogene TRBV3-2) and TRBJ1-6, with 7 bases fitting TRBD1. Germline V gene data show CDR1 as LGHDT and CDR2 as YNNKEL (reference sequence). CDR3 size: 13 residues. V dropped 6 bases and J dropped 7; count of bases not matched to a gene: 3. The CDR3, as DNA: TGTGCCAGCAGATCGACAGGGAATTCACCCCTCCACTTT. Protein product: CASRSTGNSPLHF.

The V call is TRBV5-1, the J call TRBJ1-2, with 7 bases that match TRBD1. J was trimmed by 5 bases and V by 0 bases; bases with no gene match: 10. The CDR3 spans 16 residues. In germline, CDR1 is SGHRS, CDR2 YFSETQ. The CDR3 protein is CASSLGQGRTLYGYTF. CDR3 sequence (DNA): TGCGCCAGCAGCTTGGGACAGGGTCGGACCCTATATGGCTACACCTTC.

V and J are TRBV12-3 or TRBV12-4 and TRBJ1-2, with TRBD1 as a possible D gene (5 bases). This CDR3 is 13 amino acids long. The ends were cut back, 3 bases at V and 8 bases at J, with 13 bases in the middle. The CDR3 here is CASSFRQLRGYTF. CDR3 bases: TGTGCCAGCAGTTTCCGACAGCTAAGGGGCTACACCTTC.

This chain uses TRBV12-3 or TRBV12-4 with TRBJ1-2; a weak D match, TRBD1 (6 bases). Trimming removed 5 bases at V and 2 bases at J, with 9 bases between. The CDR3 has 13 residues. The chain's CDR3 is CASSLQGNYGYTF. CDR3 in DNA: TGTGCCAGCAGTCTGCAGGGGAACTATGGCTACACCTTC.

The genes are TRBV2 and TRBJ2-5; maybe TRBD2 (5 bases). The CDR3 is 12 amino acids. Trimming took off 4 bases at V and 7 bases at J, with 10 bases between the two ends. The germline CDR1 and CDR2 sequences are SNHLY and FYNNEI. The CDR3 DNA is TGTGCCAGCAGTGGGACTTCAGGGACCCAGTACTTC. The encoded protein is CASSGTSGTQYF.

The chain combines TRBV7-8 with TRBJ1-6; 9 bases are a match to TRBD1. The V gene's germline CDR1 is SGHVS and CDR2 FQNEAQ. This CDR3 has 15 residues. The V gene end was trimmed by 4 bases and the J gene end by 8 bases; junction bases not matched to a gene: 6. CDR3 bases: TGTGCCAGCAGCTCGGGGACAGGGTATGATTCACCCCTCCACTTT. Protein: CASSSGTGYDSPLHF.

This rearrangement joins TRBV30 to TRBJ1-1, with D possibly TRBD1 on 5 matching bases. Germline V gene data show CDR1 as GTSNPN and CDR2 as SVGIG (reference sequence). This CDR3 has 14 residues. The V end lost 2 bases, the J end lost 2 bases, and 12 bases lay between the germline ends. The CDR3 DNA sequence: TGTGCCTGGAGTAGGCGGGGGTACAACACTGAAGCTTTCTTT. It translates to CAWSRRGYNTEAFF.

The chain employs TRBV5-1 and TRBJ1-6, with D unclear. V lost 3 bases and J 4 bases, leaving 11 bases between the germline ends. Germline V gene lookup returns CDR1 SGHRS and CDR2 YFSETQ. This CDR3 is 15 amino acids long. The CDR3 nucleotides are TGCGCCAGCAGCTCAGAGGGCACGTATAATTCACCCCTCCACTTT. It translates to CASSSEGTYNSPLHF.

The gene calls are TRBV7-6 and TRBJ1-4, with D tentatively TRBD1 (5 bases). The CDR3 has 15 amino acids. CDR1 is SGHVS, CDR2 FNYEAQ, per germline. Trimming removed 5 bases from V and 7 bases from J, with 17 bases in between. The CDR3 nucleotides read TGTGCCAGCAGCCCTCCCCCGGGGGATAGTGAAAAACTGTTTTTT. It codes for CASSPPPGDSEKLFF.

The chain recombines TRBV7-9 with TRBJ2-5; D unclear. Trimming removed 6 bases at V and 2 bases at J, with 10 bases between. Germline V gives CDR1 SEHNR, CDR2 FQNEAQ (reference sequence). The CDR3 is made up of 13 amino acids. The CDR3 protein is CASSIDTQETQYF. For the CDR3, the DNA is TGTGCCAGCAGTATCGACACGCAAGAGACCCAGTACTTC.

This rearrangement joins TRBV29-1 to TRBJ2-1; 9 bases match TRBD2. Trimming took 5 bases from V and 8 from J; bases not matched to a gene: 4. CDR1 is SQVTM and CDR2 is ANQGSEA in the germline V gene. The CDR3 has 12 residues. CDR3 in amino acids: CSVIAGVDEQFF. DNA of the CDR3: TGCAGCGTTATAGCGGGAGTCGATGAGCAGTTCTTC.

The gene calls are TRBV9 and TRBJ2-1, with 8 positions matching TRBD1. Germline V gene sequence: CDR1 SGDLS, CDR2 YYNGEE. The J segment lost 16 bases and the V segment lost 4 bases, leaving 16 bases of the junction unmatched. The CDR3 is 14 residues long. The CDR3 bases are TGTGCCAGCAGCCCTGGACAGGGCTTGGGACCCGCATTCTTC. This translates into CASSPGQGLGPAFF. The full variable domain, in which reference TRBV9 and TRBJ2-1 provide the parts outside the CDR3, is DSGVTQTPKHLITATGQRVTLRCSPRSGDLSVYWYQQSLDQGLQFLIQYYNGEERAKGNILERFSAQQFPDLHSELNLSSLELGDSALYFCASSPGQGLGPAFFGPGTRLTVL.

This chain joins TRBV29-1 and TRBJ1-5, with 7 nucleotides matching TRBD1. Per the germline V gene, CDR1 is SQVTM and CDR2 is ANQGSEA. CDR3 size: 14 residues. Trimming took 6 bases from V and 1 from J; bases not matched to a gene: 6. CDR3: CSVAEGASNQPQHF. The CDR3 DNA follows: TGCAGCGTGGCTGAGGGGGCGAGCAATCAGCCCCAGCATTTT.